This TCR beta chain came from a study of PD-1 blockade in classical Hodgkin lymphoma. General study findings and limits: Baseline diversity in complete responders resembled that of newly diagnosed patients. Exclusion covered patients beginning nivolumab under 1 year post-ASCT. The study found that TCR diversity rose significantly by C4D1 in CD4+ but not CD8+ cells.

Trimming removed 8 bases from V and 2 bases from J; junction bases left unmatched: 6. This CDR3 spans 14 amino acids. From germline, CDR1 is KGHSH and CDR2 LQKENI. Regarding this clone: The target antigen is unknown.

Assay: immunoSEQ multiplex PCR; the TCRdb copy retains only in-frame clones and omits some. The sample consists of some 23,000 clones, approximately 69% of them appearing once. Every single patient, without exception, relapsed after autologous stem cell transplantation, and brentuximab vedotin exposure varied. The sequenced sample was peripheral blood mononuclear cells (PBMCs), obtained at baseline. This receptor was taken from a human donor with classical Hodgkin lymphoma. J is TRBJ1-1 and V is TRBV18; 9 bases are shared with TRBD1. The CDR3 loop is CASLPGQGNTEAFF. The DNA for the CDR3 is TGTGCCAGCCTTCCGGGACAGGGAAACACTGAAGCTTTCTTT.